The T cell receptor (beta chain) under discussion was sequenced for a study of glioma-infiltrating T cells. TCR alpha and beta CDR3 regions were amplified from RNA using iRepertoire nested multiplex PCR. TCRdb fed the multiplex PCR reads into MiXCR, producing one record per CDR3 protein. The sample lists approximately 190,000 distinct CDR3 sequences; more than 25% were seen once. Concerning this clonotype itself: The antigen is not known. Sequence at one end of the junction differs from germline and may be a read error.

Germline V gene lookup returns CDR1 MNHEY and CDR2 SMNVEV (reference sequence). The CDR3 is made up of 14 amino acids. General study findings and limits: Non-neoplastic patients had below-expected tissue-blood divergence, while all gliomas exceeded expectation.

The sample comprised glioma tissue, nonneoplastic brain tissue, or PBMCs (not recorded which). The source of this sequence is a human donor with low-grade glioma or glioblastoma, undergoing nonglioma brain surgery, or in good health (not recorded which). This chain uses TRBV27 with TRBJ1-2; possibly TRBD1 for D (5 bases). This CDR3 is CAGRMWGDDYGYTF. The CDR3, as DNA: TGTGCCGGCAGAATGTGGGGGGACGACTATGGCTACACCTTC.